The 29 T cell receptor beta chains below all came from one sample that was sequenced in a study of cytomegalovirus exposure and HLA in healthy donors. The study ran its PCR with 60 Vbeta and 13 Jbeta primers. Profiled with immunoSEQ multiplex PCR; TCRdb holds only in-frame clones, not every one. Among approximately 270,000 clones listed, around 80% were seen once. The sequenced sample consisted of PBMCs. The receptors were gathered from a girl aged 2-10 years in good health and CMV-seronegative.

This clone showed up just a few times. J is TRBJ2-3 and V is TRBV6-4; 9 positions match TRBD2. Germline CDR1 reads MRHNA; CDR2 reads SNTAGT. After removal of 2 bases from V and 7 bases from J, the junction contained 10 bases not matched to a gene. The CDR3 length is 16 residues. The CDR3 DNA reads as TGTGCCAGCAGTGACCTGGGCGGGGGGGCATCGAATACGCAGTATTTT. It specifies CASSDLGGGASNTQYF.

Note on this clone: One junction end disagrees with the germline gene, perhaps due to a read error. The same CDR3 can be traced to other DNA sequences in this sample. This chain joins TRBV19 and TRBJ1-3, with D perhaps matching TRBD1 (6 bases). The CDR3 has 15 residues. Germline assignment: CDR1 LNHDA and CDR2 SQIVND (reference sequence). The CDR3 is CASTQGGIAGNTIYF. The CDR3 region has the DNA TGTGCTAGTACACAGGGTGGTATTGCTGGAAACACCATATATTTT.

The rearrangement joins TRBV18 to TRBJ1-5, with 8 bases that match TRBD1. This CDR3 comprises 14 residues. V shed 6 bases, J shed 3 bases, and the junction held 4 bases outside the gene matches. Germline V gene data show CDR1 as KGHSH and CDR2 as LQKENI. CDR3 in DNA: TGTGCCAGCTCGCGGACAGGGTACAATCAGCCCCAGCATTTT. It encodes CASSRTGYNQPQHF.

The J gene is TRBJ1-1, the V gene TRBV30, with D unresolved. This CDR3 comprises 11 residues. V lost 4 bases and J 2 bases, leaving 5 bases between the germline ends. Per the germline V gene, CDR1 is GTSNPN and CDR2 is SVGIG (reference sequence). The CDR3 sequence is CAWTVNTEAFF. The CDR3 DNA sequence: TGTGCCTGGACAGTTAACACTGAAGCTTTCTTT.

This clone occurred a few times. The chain is built from TRBV6-5 and TRBJ1-6; weak D call: TRBD1 (6 bases). Trimming took off 7 bases at V and 4 bases at J, with 14 bases between the two ends. The germline V gene encodes CDR1 MNHEY and CDR2 SVGAGI. The CDR3 is 15 amino acids. The CDR3 DNA reads TGTGCCAGCAAGCTGGGGACACCATATAATTCACCCCTCCACTTT. Translation gives CASKLGTPYNSPLHF.

A remark on this clone: Different DNA sequences within this sample yield the same CDR3. The chain joins TRBV5-1 to TRBJ2-7; 9 bases align to TRBD1. CDR1 and CDR2 (germline): SGHRS, YFSETQ. V lost 3 bases and J lost 4; bases outside the gene matches: 2. CDR3 size: 13 residues. Here the CDR3 DNA reads TGCGCCAGCAGCTCGGGACAGGGTTACGAGCAGTACTTC. It translates to CASSSGQGYEQYF.

The chain uses TRBV27 and TRBJ2-1; D may be TRBD2 (5 bases). Germline CDR1 is MNHEY and CDR2 is SMNVEV (reference sequence). This CDR3 contains 15 residues. With 3 bases removed from V and 1 base from J, the gap between germline ends came to 10 bases. The CDR3 nucleotides read TGTGCCAGCAGTTTTAGGACTCCATCCTACAATGAGCAGTTCTTC. It specifies CASSFRTPSYNEQFF.

CDR3 sequence reads: CASKRSAGGPHNEQFF. Written as DNA, the CDR3 is TGTGCCAGCAAGAGGTCTGCGGGAGGTCCCCACAATGAGCAGTTCTTC. The chain uses TRBV7-9 and TRBJ2-1, with 8 bases matching TRBD2. The CDR3 is made up of 16 amino acids. V was pared by 7 bases and J by 5 bases, with 13 bases of the junction left unmatched. From germline, CDR1 is SEHNR and CDR2 FQNEAQ (reference sequence). The variable domain in full, completed from reference TRBV7-9 and TRBJ2-1, reads DTGVSQNPRHKITKRGQNVTFRCDPISEHNRLYWYRQTLGQGPEFLTYFQNEAQLEKSRLLSDRFSAERPKGSFSTLEIQRTEQGDSAMYLCASKRSAGGPHNEQFFGPGTRLTVL.

The gene calls are TRBV5-4 and TRBJ2-1, with 7 bases matching TRBD2. The V gene's germline CDR1 is SGHNT and CDR2 YYREEE (reference sequence). The J segment lost 6 bases and the V segment lost 1 base, leaving 1 base of the junction unmatched. CDR3 length equals 13 residues. CDR3 sequence: CASSLSGGNEQFF. In DNA form, the CDR3 reads TGTGCCAGCAGCTTGTCGGGGGGCAATGAGCAGTTCTTC.

The J gene is TRBJ2-6, the V gene TRBV5-1, with 7 bases matching TRBD1. V dropped 0 bases and J dropped 0; count of bases not matched to a gene: 9. Germline V gene data show CDR1 as SGHRS and CDR2 as YFSETQ. The CDR3 is 19 residues long. Written as DNA, the CDR3 is TGCGCCAGCAGCTTGGCCACCGGGGACAGAGACTCTGGGGCCAACGTCCTGACTTTC. Residues: CASSLATGDRDSGANVLTF.

This chain joins TRBV6-6 and TRBJ2-3; D ambiguous. The V end lost 6 bases, the J end lost 0 bases, and 13 bases lay between the germline ends. Germline loops: CDR1 MNHNY, CDR2 SVGAGI (reference sequence). The CDR3 is made up of 15 amino acids. The CDR3 DNA follows: TGTGCCAGCAGCTTGGCGGAGTTTAGCACAGATACGCAGTATTTT. This codes for CASSLAEFSTDTQYF.

The rearrangement joins TRBV29-1 to TRBJ1-4; TRBD1 matches 11 bases. Looked up from germline, CDR1 is SQVTM and CDR2 is ANQGSEA. CDR3 size: 15 residues. The ends lost 4 bases at V and 7 bases at J; junction bases unmatched: 8. The CDR3: CSVGAGTGGGEKLFF. The DNA for the CDR3 is TGCAGCGTTGGTGCCGGGACAGGGGGAGGTGAAAAACTGTTTTTT.

This sequence joins TRBV27 and TRBJ1-2; no firm D call. Germline lookup yields CDR1 MNHEY and CDR2 SMNVEV (reference sequence). The V gene lost 5 bases and the J gene lost 0 bases, with 7 bases spanning the gap. The length of the CDR3 is 13 residues. CDR3 residues: CASSPLTNYGYTF. CDR3 sequence (DNA): TGTGCCAGCAGTCCCCTAACTAACTATGGCTACACCTTC.

This chain joins TRBV4-1 and TRBJ1-5; 9 bases map to TRBD1. The germline gives CDR1 MGHRA, CDR2 YSYEKL. The length of the CDR3 is 17 residues. The ends lost 4 bases at V and 0 bases at J; junction bases unmatched: 7. For the CDR3, the DNA is TGCGCCAGCAGCCCAGTGACAGGGGGATATAGCAATCAGCCCCAGCATTTT. Translating it yields CASSPVTGGYSNQPQHF.

The chain carries TRBV6-1 and TRBJ1-2, with a weak D call TRBD1 (5 bases). Germline values: CDR1 MNHNS, CDR2 SASEGT. The V gene lost 2 bases and the J gene lost 0 bases, with 10 bases spanning the gap. The CDR3 extends over 15 amino acids. CDR3 region: CASSELGGTNYGYTF. For the CDR3, the DNA is TGTGCCAGCAGTGAACTCGGGGGGACTAACTATGGCTACACCTTC.

This CDR3 is CAISESIGLAGYNEQFF. CDR3 DNA: TGTGCCATCAGTGAGTCTATTGGACTAGCGGGGTACAATGAGCAGTTCTTC. The chain couples TRBV10-3 to TRBJ2-1; 12 nucleotides agree with TRBD2. The CDR3 spans 17 residues. Germline lookup yields CDR1 ENHRY and CDR2 SYGVKD. V dropped 0 bases and J dropped 4; count of bases not matched to a gene: 4.

This clone has just one count. The chain uses TRBV2 and TRBJ1-4; D may be TRBD1 (5 bases). V was clipped by 7 bases and J by 7 bases, with 16 bases between them. The CDR3 is made up of 14 amino acids. Germline CDR1 SNHLY, CDR2 FYNNEI. Here the CDR3 reads CASTLARVGEKLFF. The CDR3 bases are TGTGCCAGCACCCTGGCCAGGGTTGGTGAAAAACTGTTTTTT.

CDR3 sequence: CASSYGLSYEQYF. In DNA form, the CDR3 reads TGTGCCAGCAGTTACGGTCTATCCTACGAGCAGTACTTC. This chain links TRBV6-5 with TRBJ2-5; D gene unclear. Near its end, the DNA agrees better with TRBJ2-7, so the J call may be wrong. CDR1 and CDR2 from the germline V gene are MNHEY and SVGAGI. The CDR3 runs to 13 residues.

V gene TRBV7-7 combines with J gene TRBJ2-7; possible D gene TRBD1, 5 bases. This CDR3 is built from 15 residues. Trimming left V 5 bases short and J 2 bases short, with 16 bases between. Germline values: CDR1 SSHAT, CDR2 FNYEAQ (reference sequence). CDR3 amino acids: CASSQITGYAYEQYF. DNA of the CDR3: TGTGCCAGCAGCCAGATTACAGGATATGCCTACGAGCAGTACTTC.

The chain carries TRBV7-2 and TRBJ2-5; 9 bases map to TRBD2. CDR1 is SGHTA and CDR2 is FQGNSA in the germline V gene. The CDR3 consists of 17 residues. V trimming: 4 bases; J trimming: 2 bases; junction bases outside the gene matches: 11. The chain's CDR3 is CASSSLTSGAFQETQYF. The CDR3 coding sequence is TGTGCCAGCAGCTCCCTGACTAGCGGAGCCTTTCAAGAGACCCAGTACTTC. Looking up the rest from reference TRBV7-2 and TRBJ2-5 gives the full variable domain: GAGVSQSPSNKVTEKGKDVELRCDPISGHTALYWYRQSLGQGLEFLIYFQGNSAPDKSGLPSDRFSAERTGGSVSTLTIQRTQQEDSAVYLCASSSLTSGAFQETQYFGPGTRLLVL.

The CDR3 protein is CASSVVRDRDYVPSGNTIYF. DNA for the CDR3: TGTGCCAGCAGCGTAGTCCGGGACAGGGATTACGTTCCCTCTGGAAACACCATATATTTT. The chain couples TRBV9 to TRBJ1-3; 9 bases are shared with TRBD1. Germline trimming cut 0 bases from V and 0 bases from J; bases unmatched to any gene: 13. Germline values: CDR1 SGDLS, CDR2 YYNGEE. This CDR3 region has 20 residues. The full variable domain, with the rest looked up from reference TRBV9 and TRBJ1-3, is DSGVTQTPKHLITATGQRVTLRCSPRSGDLSVYWYQQSLDQGLQFLIQYYNGEERAKGNILERFSAQQFPDLHSELNLSSLELGDSALYFCASSVVRDRDYVPSGNTIYFGEGSWLTVV.

This rearrangement joins TRBV10-2 to TRBJ2-5; 9 positions match TRBD2. This CDR3 is 14 amino acids long. CDR1 and CDR2 from the germline V gene are WSHSY and SAAADI. Trimming removed 6 bases from V and 4 bases from J; junction bases left unmatched: 6. The CDR3 region has the DNA TGCGCCAGCAGGATAGCGGGAGCGGGAGAGACCCAGTACTTC. As protein: CASRIAGAGETQYF.

The DNA of the CDR3 is TGTGCCAGCAGTCCCAGACAGGAACAAGCCGGTGGCTACACCTTC. It encodes CASSPRQEQAGGYTF. This sequence joins TRBV27 and TRBJ1-2, with D maybe TRBD1 (6 bases). The CDR3 is 15 residues long. Per germline, CDR1 MNHEY and CDR2 SMNVEV (reference sequence). V was trimmed by 5 bases and J by 7 bases, leaving 20 bases between them.

The chain is built from TRBV4-1 and TRBJ1-1; unclear D gene. Trimming shortened V by 1 base and J by 4 bases, and 10 bases separated the two germline ends. The CDR3 has 14 residues. Germline V lookup: CDR1 MGHRA, CDR2 YSYEKL. The CDR3 sequence: CASSQVAVLTEAFF. In nucleotides, the CDR3 is TGCGCCAGCAGCCAAGTCGCAGTTCTCACTGAAGCTTTCTTT.

The chain employs TRBV29-1 and TRBJ2-5; TRBD2 matches at 9 bases. The CDR3 consists of 13 residues. Germline V lookup: CDR1 SQVTM, CDR2 ANQGSEA. The V and J ends lost 6 bases and 0 bases, in that order; junction bases with no gene match: 2. CDR3 bases: TGCAGCGTAGCGGGAGGTAACCAAGAGACCCAGTACTTC. It is translated as CSVAGGNQETQYF.

The genes are TRBV28 and TRBJ1-1; 8 bases are shared with TRBD1. Losses at the gene ends were 11 bases for V and 0 bases for J; bases not matched to a gene: 14. The CDR3 runs 16 residues. The germline CDR1 and CDR2 sequences are MDHEN and SYDVKM. Here the CDR3 reads CASEEGQAYMNTEAFF. The CDR3 bases are TGTGCCTCCGAAGAGGGACAGGCCTACATGAACACTGAAGCTTTCTTT.

The rearrangement links TRBV5-1 to TRBJ2-7; D is unresolved. The V end was cut by 5 bases, the J end by 8 bases, with 14 bases between. Germline loops: CDR1 SGHRS, CDR2 YFSETQ. CDR3 size: 12 residues. The CDR3: CASSMKQFQQYF. DNA of the CDR3: TGCGCCAGCAGTATGAAGCAATTCCAGCAGTACTTC.

The genes are TRBV11-2 and TRBJ2-7; perhaps TRBD2 as D (6 bases). With 8 bases removed from V and 4 bases from J, the gap between germline ends came to 18 bases. CDR1 and CDR2 from the germline V gene are SGHAT and FQNNGV. The CDR3 is 14 amino acids. The CDR3 DNA sequence: TGTGCCAGCCGGTCTTGGCGGGGCCCGTACGAGCAGTACTTC. Translating gives CASRSWRGPYEQYF.

The chain joins TRBV2 to TRBJ1-1; D remains ambiguous. V was cut by 6 bases and J by 10 bases, with 21 bases left in between. The CDR3 runs to 14 residues. Germline values: CDR1 SNHLY, CDR2 FYNNEI. CDR3 nucleotide sequence: TGTGCCAGCAGAGACGCTGGTGTCCCTGGGCGAGCTTTCTTT. Translation: CASRDAGVPGRAFF.